This passage covers 14 T cell receptor beta chains from one sample sequenced in a study of low-dose radiotherapy and immunotherapy resistance in tumors. Time point in this sample: after trial treatment. As for treatment: LDRT plus nivolumab, ipilimumab, low-dose cyclophosphamide and aspirin (RACIN trial). cDNA synthesis used a TRAV/TRBV-specific primer set for both chains. TCR amplification ran 20 PCR cycles using constant-region and V-primer adapter primers. Each CDR3 protein is one row after TCRdb ran MiXCR on the reads. Here the sample spans under 90,000 distinct CDR3 sequences, less than 20% being singletons. The specimen comprised PBMCs, sampled after low-dose radiotherapy plus immunotherapy. All receptors come from a male donor with prostate cancer.

V usage is TRBV24-1 and J usage is TRBJ2-1; TRBD2 matches at 13 bases. The CDR3 extends over 20 amino acids. The germline CDR1 and CDR2 sequences are KGHDR and SFDVKD. Losses at the gene ends were 9 bases for V and 1 base for J; bases not matched to a gene: 17. DNA for the CDR3: TGTGCCACCCGGCTGGGCGGGACTAGCGGGAAGACCTTATCCTACAATGAGCAGTTCTTC. Amino acids: CATRLGGTSGKTLSYNEQFF.

This clonotype was seen ten or more times. This sequence joins TRBV7-6 and TRBJ2-1; D may be TRBD1 or TRBD2 (5 bases each). The germline V gene encodes CDR1 SGHVS and CDR2 FNYEAQ. The V end lost 5 bases, the J end lost 5 bases, and 16 bases lay between the germline ends. CDR3 size: 15 residues. In DNA form, the CDR3 reads TGTGCCAGCAGCGGATACGGGACGCGGAACAATGAGCAGTTCTTC. Encoded protein: CASSGYGTRNNEQFF.

To note about this clonotype: A far larger clone is a single base away, which makes a read error likely. The chain carries TRBV28 and TRBJ2-1; 7 positions agree with TRBD1. The junction had 15 bases not matched to a gene; V was cut back by 6 bases and J by 10 bases. The CDR3 runs to 15 residues. Germline CDR1 reads MDHEN; CDR2 reads SYDVKM. The CDR3 region has the DNA TGTGCCAGCAGCAGACAGGGTGGGGCCTCCTACGAGCAGTTCTTC. It is translated as CASSRQGGASYEQFF.

This clonotype showed up many times. The chain carries TRBV30 and TRBJ1-2; D perhaps matches TRBD1 (5 bases). The CDR3 sequence is 13 residues long. Germline CDR1 GTSNPN, CDR2 SVGIG (reference sequence). V was cut by 4 bases and J by 4 bases, with 13 bases left in between. The CDR3 here is CAWTTGATYGYTF. The DNA for the CDR3 is TGTGCCTGGACCACCGGGGCCACCTATGGCTACACCTTC.

This clonotype was observed many times. This sequence joins TRBV2 and TRBJ2-1; 10 bases match TRBD1. V shed 4 bases, J shed 7 bases, and the junction held 4 bases outside the gene matches. The CDR3 is 14 residues long. CDR1 is SNHLY, CDR2 FYNNEI, per germline. The CDR3, as DNA: TGTGCCAGCAGTGGGGGACAGGGGTTGAATGAGCAGTTCTTC. It codes for CASSGGQGLNEQFF.

This clonotype was seen ten or more times. The chain is built from TRBV6-2 or TRBV6-3 and TRBJ2-7, with D possibly TRBD1 on 6 matching bases. Per germline, CDR1 MNHEY and CDR2 SVGEGT. V was cut by 8 bases and J by 0 bases, with 14 bases left in between. The CDR3 is 14 amino acids. CDR3 loop: CASWTRQVSYEQYF. The DNA of the CDR3 is TGTGCCAGCTGGACGAGACAGGTCTCCTACGAGCAGTACTTC.

The gene calls are TRBV30 and TRBJ1-2; D gene uncertain. The V gene lost 3 bases and the J gene lost 7 bases, with 15 bases spanning the gap. Germline CDR1 is GTSNPN and CDR2 is SVGIG (reference sequence). CDR3 length equals 13 residues. CDR3 amino acids: CAWRDSPTFGYTF. The CDR3, as DNA: TGTGCCTGGAGAGATTCTCCCACATTTGGCTACACCTTC.

This clonotype was detected ten times or more. This chain joins TRBV30 and TRBJ2-3; no firm D call. The V end was cut by 1 base, the J end by 4 bases, with 9 bases between. The CDR3 has 13 residues. Germline V gene sequence: CDR1 GTSNPN, CDR2 SVGIG (reference sequence). The CDR3, as DNA: TGTGCCTGGAGTGATAACCCCCCAGATACGCAGTATTTT. Amino acid sequence: CAWSDNPPDTQYF.

This clonotype was counted at least ten times. The J gene is TRBJ2-7, the V gene TRBV2; TRBD1 matches at 7 bases. Germline-derived CDR1 and CDR2 are SNHLY and FYNNEI. After removal of 10 bases from V and 2 bases from J, the junction contained 5 bases not matched to a gene. This CDR3 comprises 12 residues. CDR3 residues: CATRQGTYEQYF. As DNA, the CDR3 is TGTGCCACGCGACAGGGTACCTACGAGCAGTACTTC.

This clonotype showed up many times. V and J are TRBV28 and TRBJ1-6, with D hard to call. V was trimmed by 3 bases and J by 2 bases, leaving 11 bases between them. The CDR3 is 16 residues long. CDR1 is MDHEN and CDR2 is SYDVKM in the germline V gene. The CDR3 sequence is CASSFDLTPYNSPLHF. CDR3 nucleotides: TGTGCCAGCAGTTTCGACCTAACCCCCTATAATTCACCCCTCCACTTT.

This clonotype occurred many times. The chain links TRBV12-3 or TRBV12-4 to TRBJ1-2; perhaps TRBD1 as D (6 bases). The V end lost 5 bases, the J end lost 3 bases, and 13 bases lay between the germline ends. The CDR3 is 14 amino acids. The CDR3 coding sequence is TGTGCCAGCAGTCCAACCCACAGGGACTATGGCTACACCTTC. Protein: CASSPTHRDYGYTF.

On this clonotype: Since a far larger clone is one base different, this is likely a read error. V gene TRBV7-2 combines with J gene TRBJ2-5; 11 positions agree with TRBD2. Per the germline V gene, CDR1 is SGHTA and CDR2 is FQGNSA. The V segment lost 5 bases and the J segment 11 bases; nucleotides outside the gene matches: 13. The CDR3 loop spans 15 amino acids. CDR3 nucleotide sequence: TGTGCCAGCAGCAATAGCGGGAGGGCCTACAATGAGCAGTACTTC. Its protein product is CASSNSGRAYNEQYF.

The chain is built from TRBV28 and TRBJ2-7; 7 bases fit TRBD2. The V and J ends lost 2 bases and 3 bases, in that order; junction bases with no gene match: 16. The germline gives CDR1 MDHEN, CDR2 SYDVKM. The CDR3 is made up of 18 amino acids. The CDR3 DNA is TGTGCCAGCAGTTTAGCGACATGGGTGGGGGGGGGAGACTACGAGCAGTACTTC. The encoded protein is CASSLATWVGGGDYEQYF. Complete variable domain (other parts from reference TRBV28 and TRBJ2-7): DVKVTQSSRYLVKRTGEKVFLECVQDMDHENMFWYRQDPGLGLRLIYFSYDVKMKEKGDIPEGYSVSREKKERFSLILESASTNQTSMYLCASSLATWVGGGDYEQYFGPGTRLTVT.

This clonotype was seen at least ten times. This chain links TRBV7-2 with TRBJ2-7; D is ambiguous. V was clipped by 6 bases and J by 5 bases, with 8 bases between them. The CDR3 consists of 11 residues. CDR1 SGHTA and CDR2 FQGNSA come from the germline V gene. The CDR3 region is CASSFLNEQYF. In DNA, the CDR3 is TGTGCCAGCAGTTTTCTGAACGAGCAGTACTTC.